A single sample gave rise to the 24 T cell receptor beta chains below, sequenced in a study of cytomegalovirus exposure and HLA in healthy donors. A multiplex PCR was run with 60 Vbeta primers and 13 Jbeta primers. Assay: immunoSEQ multiplex PCR; the TCRdb copy retains only in-frame clones and omits some. The table shows under 200,000 clones, with around 62% occurring only once. The sequenced material came from PBMCs. The receptors derive from a middle-aged man in good health and CMV-seronegative.

This rearrangement joins TRBV4-1 to TRBJ2-7; TRBD1 aligns across 10 bases. Trimming cost V 3 bases and J 0 bases; bases outside gene matches: 11. The CDR3 extends over 18 amino acids. From germline, CDR1 is MGHRA and CDR2 YSYEKL. The CDR3 DNA is TGCGCCAGCAGCCACCCCGGGACAGGGGACCAGTTCTCCTACGAGCAGTACTTC. Its protein product is CASSHPGTGDQFSYEQYF.

The chain uses TRBV30 and TRBJ1-2, with a tentative D call TRBD1 (6 bases). V shed 4 bases and J shed 6 bases, with 18 bases lying between them. CDR3 length equals 14 residues. Germline CDR1 reads GTSNPN; CDR2 reads SVGIG (reference sequence). The CDR3 reads CAWTRRQGLNGYTF. The DNA for the CDR3 is TGTGCCTGGACCCGCCGTCAGGGGCTGAATGGCTACACCTTC.

The rearrangement uses TRBV5-1 and TRBJ1-2; 9 nucleotides line up with TRBD1. The CDR3 has 16 residues. V was clipped by 0 bases and J by 8 bases; unmatched bases: 11. The germline gives CDR1 SGHRS, CDR2 YFSETQ. CDR3 nucleotide sequence: TGCGCCAGCAGCTTGGAGGGCCGGGACAGGGTTGACGGCTACACCTTC. Amino acid sequence: CASSLEGRDRVDGYTF.

The V gene is TRBV7-2, the J gene TRBJ2-3; 7 nucleotides line up with TRBD1. Germline-derived CDR1 and CDR2 are SGHTA and FQGNSA. The CDR3 spans 16 residues. V shed 5 bases, J shed 5 bases, and the junction held 13 bases outside the gene matches. CDR3 DNA sequence: TGTGCCAGCAGCCCCGTCCGACAGGGTGGTGGAGATACGCAGTATTTT. It is translated as CASSPVRQGGGDTQYF.

This clone was seen at least ten times. In the same sample, other DNA sequences code for this CDR3. The CDR3 reads CASSGYSYNEQFF. CDR3 nucleotides: TGTGCCAGCAGTGGGTACAGCTACAATGAGCAGTTCTTC. The gene calls are TRBV2 and TRBJ2-1; the D is unclear. V lost 4 bases and J 3 bases, leaving 7 bases between the germline ends. CDR1 SNHLY and CDR2 FYNNEI come from the germline V gene. This CDR3 is built from 13 residues.

The CDR3 sequence is CASSPGGEQYF. In nucleotides, the CDR3 is TGTGCCAGCAGCCCGGGGGGCGAGCAGTACTTC. V and J are TRBV11-2 and TRBJ2-7; 7 bases align to TRBD2. Germline V gene lookup returns CDR1 SGHAT and CDR2 FQNNGV. V gave up 5 bases and J gave up 6 bases; unmatched junction bases: 1. This CDR3 spans 11 amino acids.

The rearrangement joins TRBV30 to TRBJ1-3; 7 positions agree with TRBD1. CDR1 GTSNPN and CDR2 SVGIG come from the germline V gene (reference sequence). Unmatched junction bases numbered 8, after V lost 1 base and J lost 5 bases. The CDR3 sequence is 15 residues long. The CDR3 is CAWSARQGWRNTIYF. The CDR3 coding sequence is TGTGCCTGGAGTGCCCGACAGGGCTGGAGAAACACCATATATTTT.

This clone was picked up a small number of times. The rearrangement uses TRBV28 and TRBJ1-6; D is ambiguous. The CDR3 covers 12 residues. The germline V gene has CDR1 MDHEN and CDR2 SYDVKM. V was pared by 7 bases and J by 10 bases, with 11 bases between. The CDR3 is CASTSVPSPLHF. DNA of the CDR3: TGTGCCAGCACTTCGGTGCCCTCACCCCTCCACTTT.

The chain employs TRBV11-2 and TRBJ2-2, with TRBD2 matching 7 bases. The CDR3 has 15 residues. Trimming cost V 2 bases and J 3 bases; bases outside gene matches: 3. The V gene's germline CDR1 is SGHAT and CDR2 FQNNGV. The CDR3 DNA is TGTGCCAGCAGCTTAAGACTAGCTGACACCGGGGAGCTGTTTTTT. The encoded protein is CASSLRLADTGELFF.

The chain links TRBV6-5 to TRBJ1-2; 8 bases line up with TRBD1. Germline V gene sequence: CDR1 MNHEY, CDR2 SVGAGI. The CDR3 is 16 amino acids. Unmatched junction bases numbered 5, after V lost 2 bases and J lost 0 bases. CDR3 protein: CASSYVDRDTNYGYTF. The CDR3 nucleotides read TGTGCCAGCAGTTACGTGGACAGGGATACTAACTATGGCTACACCTTC.

The chain joins TRBV19 to TRBJ2-3, with a weak D call TRBD1 (5 bases). Germline CDR1 LNHDA, CDR2 SQIVND (reference sequence). Trimming cost V 1 base and J 0 bases, with 8 bases left between them. The CDR3 length is 15 residues. DNA for the CDR3: TGTGCCAGTAGTATAGCCAGGGTTAGCACAGATACGCAGTATTTT. Translation gives CASSIARVSTDTQYF.

The chain couples TRBV7-2 to TRBJ2-7, with D possibly matching TRBD2 (5 bases). This CDR3 region has 14 residues. Trimming left V 5 bases short and J 2 bases short, with 13 bases between. Per the germline V gene, CDR1 is SGHTA and CDR2 is FQGNSA. The CDR3 region is CASSPLVPTYEQYF. In nucleotides, the CDR3 is TGTGCCAGCAGCCCACTAGTTCCTACCTACGAGCAGTACTTC.

Here the CDR3 reads CASSNTGTRVNEQFF. CDR3 coding DNA: TGTGCCAGCAGTAATACCGGGACACGGGTGAATGAGCAGTTCTTC. The chain carries TRBV6-6 and TRBJ2-1; D may be TRBD1 (6 bases). Trimming left V 5 bases short and J 7 bases short, with 18 bases between. There are 15 residues in the CDR3. Per the germline V gene, CDR1 is MNHNY and CDR2 is SVGAGI (reference sequence).

The chain has TRBV30 and TRBJ2-7; D possibly corresponds to TRBD2 (6 bases). CDR1 is GTSNPN, CDR2 SVGIG, per germline (reference sequence). V was shortened by 4 bases and J by 0 bases, with 19 bases between the two germline ends. The CDR3 is made up of 16 amino acids. CDR3 sequence (DNA): TGTGCCTGGACCAAACGGCAGCGGGCCAGCTCCTACGAGCAGTACTTC. It translates to CAWTKRQRASSYEQYF.

This clone has a handful of counts. The V gene is TRBV4-1, the J gene TRBJ2-7; TRBD1 agrees at 8 bases. Germline CDR1 reads MGHRA; CDR2 reads YSYEKL. V was pared by 3 bases and J by 7 bases, with 14 bases of the junction left unmatched. The CDR3 has 16 amino acids. The CDR3 sequence is CASSHALRSGGSEQYF. The CDR3 bases are TGCGCCAGCAGCCACGCTCTCCGGTCAGGGGGCTCGGAGCAGTACTTC.

V usage is TRBV9 and J usage is TRBJ2-1; TRBD2 agrees at 9 bases. Germline CDR1 is SGDLS and CDR2 is YYNGEE. This CDR3 spans 15 amino acids. The trim removed 2 bases at V and 4 bases at J, leaving 4 bases unmatched. This CDR3 reads CASSVLSGGYNEQFF. The CDR3 nucleotides are TGTGCCAGCAGCGTTTTGAGCGGGGGGTACAATGAGCAGTTCTTC.

The chain uses TRBV5-1 and TRBJ1-6, with 7 positions matching TRBD1. This CDR3 spans 15 amino acids. Germline V gene lookup returns CDR1 SGHRS and CDR2 YFSETQ. J was trimmed by 9 bases and V by 0 bases; bases with no gene match: 6. DNA of the CDR3: TGCGCCAGCAGCTTGGCCTGGGACAGCCTTTCACCCCTCCACTTT. Amino acids: CASSLAWDSLSPLHF.

The chain employs TRBV30 and TRBJ1-2, with 7 bases identical to TRBD1. Germline V CDR1 and CDR2: GTSNPN, SVGIG (reference sequence). The CDR3 extends over 12 amino acids. The V segment lost 2 bases and the J segment 7 bases; nucleotides outside the gene matches: 4. Here the CDR3 reads CAWSIRGPGYTF. The CDR3 DNA reads TGTGCCTGGAGTATTAGGGGGCCTGGCTACACCTTC. Complete variable domain (other parts from reference TRBV30 and TRBJ1-2): SQTIHQWPATLVQPVGSPLSLECTVEGTSNPNLYWYRQAAGRGLQLLFYSVGIGQISSEVPQNLSASRPQDRQFILSSKKLLLSDSGFYLCAWSIRGPGYTFGSGTRLTVV.

This clone was seen more than once but under ten times. The chain carries TRBV4-2 and TRBJ2-7, with a possible D match to TRBD2 (6 bases). CDR3 length: 15 residues. Per the germline V gene, CDR1 is LGHNA and CDR2 is YNFKEQ. V lost 0 bases, J lost 3 bases, and 12 bases lay in between. In DNA, the CDR3 is TGTGCCAGCAGCCAAGATCCTAGCGACCACTACGAGCAGTACTTC. It is translated as CASSQDPSDHYEQYF.

This clone was recorded a few times. CDR3 residues: CASSPFCEQYF. The CDR3 DNA sequence: TGCGCCAGCAGCCCCTTCTGTGAGCAGTACTTC. This chain connects TRBV4-3 to TRBJ2-7; D call uncertain. This CDR3 contains 11 residues. Germline CDR1 LGHNA, CDR2 YSLEER. V was shortened by 4 bases and J by 7 bases, with 8 bases between the two germline ends.

This clone was counted only a few times. This chain joins TRBV11-1 and TRBJ2-5; TRBD2 aligns across 8 bases. The CDR3 has 14 amino acids. The germline gives CDR1 SGHAT, CDR2 FQDESV (reference sequence). The J segment lost 7 bases and the V segment lost 3 bases, leaving 7 bases of the junction unmatched. CDR3 residues: CASSLQRAGGTQYF. The CDR3 nucleotides are TGTGCCAGCAGCTTGCAGAGGGCGGGAGGGACCCAGTACTTC.

A few counts support this clone. The sample contains more than one DNA sequence encoding this CDR3. The chain uses TRBV5-1 and TRBJ1-5; D may be TRBD1 (5 bases). Looked up from germline, CDR1 is SGHRS and CDR2 is YFSETQ. The CDR3 contains 16 residues. V was shortened by 0 bases and J by 1 base, with 11 bases between the two germline ends. The CDR3 region is CASSLEGQGSNQPQHF. In DNA form, the CDR3 reads TGCGCCAGCAGCTTGGAGGGGCAGGGCAGCAATCAGCCCCAGCATTTT. The full variable domain, rest sourced from reference TRBV5-1 and TRBJ1-5, is KAGVTQTPRYLIKTRGQQVTLSCSPISGHRSVSWYQQTPGQGLQFLFEYFSETQRNKGNFPGRFSGRQFSNSRSEMNVSTLELGDSALYLCASSLEGQGSNQPQHFGDGTRLSIL.

The chain uses TRBV18 and TRBJ2-7; 10 nucleotides line up with TRBD2. CDR1 is KGHSH, CDR2 LQKENI, per germline. This CDR3 has 15 amino acids. With 0 bases clipped from V and 4 bases from J, the junction kept 3 bases outside the gene matches. The CDR3 sequence is CASSPPISGRYEQYF. CDR3 DNA: TGTGCCAGCTCACCACCGATTAGCGGGAGGTACGAGCAGTACTTC.

A single count supports this clone. The chain joins TRBV7-9 to TRBJ1-1; 8 bases line up with TRBD1. Per the germline V gene, CDR1 is SEHNR and CDR2 is FQNEAQ (reference sequence). The V gene end was trimmed by 1 base and the J gene end by 6 bases; junction bases not matched to a gene: 10. This CDR3 region has 16 residues. CDR3 DNA sequence: TGTGCCAGCAGCTTAGAGCCCAGACAGGGGAGGGCTGAAGCTTTCTTT. Its protein product is CASSLEPRQGRAEAFF. Complete variable domain (other parts from reference TRBV7-9 and TRBJ1-1): DTGVSQNPRHKITKRGQNVTFRCDPISEHNRLYWYRQTLGQGPEFLTYFQNEAQLEKSRLLSDRFSAERPKGSFSTLEIQRTEQGDSAMYLCASSLEPRQGRAEAFFGQGTRLTVV.